This TCR beta chain came from a study of cytomegalovirus exposure and HLA in healthy donors (dated by TCRdb to 2015 to 2018). At the level of the whole study: An earlier analysis of around 600 of the donors reported 250 to 300 Gb of sequence data and approximately 110 million unique TCR beta sequences from about 179 million T cells. Of the roughly 400 genotyped donors, over 65% fell in the genetic ancestry cluster associated with self-reported Caucasian donors. Among some 400 genotyped donors of the cohort, an average of approximately 220,000 unique TCR beta nucleotide sequences was sequenced per donor, of which about 19% were non-productive. The study used immunosequencing to profile the T cell repertoires of 670 or so subjects and linked those repertoires to cytomegalovirus serostatus. To predict cytomegalovirus infection status, the study brought together high-throughput TCR immunosequencing, statistical association of individual TCRs with disease status, and machine learning. Around 320 gigabases of sequencing data and approximately 84 million unique TCR sequences were included in an early release covering under 650 HLA-typed donors. Five DR-DQ haplotypes were treated as single units for association and clustering because of strong linkage in the cohort. In a later analysis, previously published TCR beta repertoires from 666 donors were re-analyzed and high-resolution HLA genotyping was added so that TCR occurrence patterns could be studied. To decide whether each TCR beta V gene segment behaved as functional or pseudogenic, an earlier analysis of several hundred of the donors relied on high-throughput TCR beta sequencing. Every repertoire in the discovery cohort had been generated on one and the same sequencing platform. The study aimed to test whether cataloging public T cell receptors could reveal signatures of past pathogen exposure. The number of typed donors differed by locus: about 620-630 for A, B, C, DRB1 and DQB1; 500 to 550 for DQA1; 600 to 610 for DPA1; and some 430 for DPB1. Besides the first cohort of 666 subjects, a separate validation cohort made up of some 110 different subjects was used. Donor age, sex, ethnicity and CMV serostatus were compiled alongside the repertoire data. The later analysis used no new phenotypic data to find candidate immune exposures, relying instead on TCR beta sequences and their occurrence across donors. Class I and class II HLA loci were covered by the typing at four-digit resolution. A later genetic analysis took genome-wide SNP genotypes for about 65% of the 666 donors and used that subset as a discovery cohort. Findings and caveats that apply to the study as a whole: In a later genetic analysis, fewer N-insertions in productive TCRs were reported among donors in an Asian-associated ancestry cluster than the roughly 700-donor mean. In a later analysis, several top co-occurrence clusters were reported to appear linked to parvovirus B19, influenza, CMV and Epstein-Barr virus. Roughly uniform sequencing depth across donors was assumed in presence/absence analyses, although this assumption may not hold. When HLA alleles, especially DR and DQ, strongly co-occurred, TCR associations were difficult to assign to individual alleles. A group of highly shared sequence variants was considered likely to be a technical artifact of the sequencing pipeline. Cytomegalovirus status was reported to be diagnosed by the classifier with high specificity and sensitivity in both the original and validation cohorts. A further reported finding was that TCR beta sequences accurately predicted the HLA-A and HLA-B alleles for most subjects in the first cohort. The study listed 150 to 200 TCR beta chains as associated with cytomegalovirus. While some public TCRs were present in many individuals, most TCR sequences turned up only very rarely across donors. In this cohort, only TCR beta chains were sequenced, and detectable features were limited by the absence of alpha or paired-chain data. In a later analysis, HLA-associated TCR beta chains showed more clonal expansion and lower generation probabilities than non-associated chains that were equally common. The 87-base-pair reads could not distinguish some IMGT-functional V segments, including TRBV6-2 and TRBV6-3, so those segments were excluded. In a later analysis, most CMV-associated TCR beta chains were found to appear HLA-restricted, with HLA associations seemingly driven largely by CMV exposure. An association between a missense DCLRE1C variant and V-gene and J-gene trimming of TCR beta chains was found in a later genetic analysis and replicated in an independent cohort. A later analysis found that TCR association rates varied across HLA loci, with DRB1 alleles showing the most associated TCRs and HLA-C alleles the fewest. The authors suggested that the approach could potentially be generalized to other disease states and immunological phenotypes. A later analysis associated around 16,000 TCR beta sequences with specific HLA alleles at a false discovery rate of 0.05. Because some donors lacked HLA typing at each locus, the association tests relied only on the typed subset. Because counts were too low, roughly 16 rarely observed V segments, including chromosome 9 orphons, were excluded from the earlier analysis of roughly 580 of the donors. In vitro tests confirmed that a few of the cytomegalovirus-associated TCR beta chains recognize cytomegalovirus antigens. In an earlier analysis of approximately 590 of the donors, most TCR beta V segments appeared in productive rearrangements about 87% or about 30% of the time, broadly matching IMGT annotations. Linkage disequilibrium might explain the correlated functional status among segregating V segments, but an unknown experimental factor could not be excluded. The only immune exposure information available for the cohort was CMV serostatus.

The cohort was made up of 500 to 850 healthy bone marrow donors. All cohort members were sampled while nominally healthy, although unrecorded immune exposures were likely present. The donor tested CMV seropositive and was one of the 289 seropositive cohort members. Each donor provided a peripheral blood sample, and peripheral blood mononuclear cells were used for TCR beta sequencing. Genomic DNA was extracted from the blood cell samples with the Qiagen DNeasy Blood Extraction Kit. The CDR1 and CDR2 encoded by the germline V gene are SGHDT and YYEEEE. The junction shows trimming of 2 bases on V and 2 bases on J, plus 7 bases between the germline ends. The CDR3 runs 14 amino acids, cysteine and phenylalanine included. CDR3 DNA only is kept here, 42 bases in frame from base 1. Preparation of the library involved the immunoSEQ multiplex PCR assay. The multiplex PCR relied on a mix of 60 forward primers for TCR Vbeta segments and 13 reverse primers for TCR Jbeta segments. Amplification of the CDR3 region of rearranged TCR beta genes was performed with a multiplex PCR assay on genomic DNA. The Illumina HiSeq System was used to sequence the amplified TCR beta libraries as 87-base-pair reads. From the authors' description of their analysis: Across the 700 or so repertoires, a later analysis counted around 80 million unique TCR beta chains, approximately 12 million of which were shared by at least two donors. To remove PCR and sequencing errors, raw reads were error-corrected and collapsed into unique sequences using a nearest-neighbor algorithm that merged closely related sequences. V, D and J gene segments were assigned by aligning CDR3 sequences to IMGT reference sequences. For a sequence to be retained, a match of at least six nucleotides was required to both a V gene segment and a J gene segment. Rearrangements were classified as productive when the CDR3 lacked stop codons and remained in frame with V and J, and all other rearrangements were classified as non-productive. CDR3 was defined by IMGT convention, running from the second conserved V-encoded cysteine to the conserved J-encoded phenylalanine. In an earlier analysis of more than 550 of the donors, sequences lacking an unambiguous match to a single V gene segment were excluded. In an earlier analysis of several hundred of the donors, V segments were called functional above 56.7% productive rearrangements and were called segregating when the between-donor standard deviation exceeded 5%. A statistical classification framework was built to diagnose cytomegalovirus status from the catalog of TCR beta chain sequences. In a later analysis, V and J genes were assigned by comparing TCR nucleotide sequences against IMGT/GENE-DB human TR gene sequences. In a later analysis, CDR3 sequences and most-parsimonious VDJ recombination scenarios were assigned using the TCRdist pipeline. In a later analysis, each TCR beta chain was defined by its CDR3 amino acid sequence together with its V-gene family, and reads lacking a unique V-gene family were excluded. As a way to deal with suspected cross-contamination and a sequencing artifact, a later analysis dropped 450 to 600 nucleotide sequences that were highly shared and had low generation probability. A later analysis calculated a clonal expansion index for each public chain from normalized within-repertoire ranks of inferred template counts. In a later analysis, generation probabilities were computed using a VDJ recombination model fitted to out-of-frame rearrangements, and the results were checked against IGoR. In a later analysis, TCR-TCR, TCR-HLA and TCR-CMV co-occurrence was scored with hypergeometric tests, and a repertoire-size bias correction was applied to TCR pairs. False discovery rates were estimated in a later analysis by permuting HLA or CMV assignments 20 times. In a later analysis, co-occurring TCRs were grouped using DBSCAN, and TCRdist sequence similarity was added for clustering within HLA-allele-positive subsets. For co-occurrence clustering, repertoires with fewer than 30,000 or more than 120,000 public chains were excluded, along with several repertoires with anomalous nucleotide sharing. The clones in this table, taken by TCRdb from immuneACCESS, are in-frame only. Not every clone is retained; where verified, under half of the shortfall comes from an unresolved V gene, and the cause of the rest is unknown. The V and J calls and the clone size are those of that table, but D and trimming were determined from the DNA. The sample data list about 120,000 clones, and approximately 82% of these were observed just once. The ten largest clones take up 22% of the sample.

Concerning this clone itself: Its antigen has not been determined. Base-call qualities are not available, and no considerably larger clone is one nucleotide away.

The receptor was isolated from a young man in good health and CMV-seropositive. The sequencing sample was made of PBMCs. The chain is assembled from TRBV5-6 and TRBJ2-2, with an unclear D gene assignment. DNA sequence: TGTGCCAGCAGCTTTCTCTATAACACCGGGGAGCTGTTTTTT. Translated, this is CASSFLYNTGELFF.